The rows below give T cell receptor beta chains drawn from one sample of a study of cytomegalovirus exposure and HLA in healthy donors. Method: immunoSEQ multiplex PCR; TCRdb's copy keeps in-frame clones and lacks some. Among over 45,000 clones, over 75% were seen once, and the ten largest hold roughly 2.5%. The sequenced sample was PBMCs. The receptors were gathered from a boy between 10 and 17 years old in good health and CMV-seropositive. Both conserved end residues are part of each CDR3. The D gene is left open where the match is weak. Some rows mark clone size as missing; the rest say once, few, many or name a class of expanded clone.

>-|TRBV11-2|TRBJ1-1|once
TGTGCCAGCAGCTTCTTTTTACCGGGACTGGGGGACACTGAAGCTTTCTTT
CASSFFLPGLGDTEAFF
>-|TRBV6-5|TRBJ1-1|-
TGTGCCAGCAGCACTGGACGGGGAGAAGCTTTCTTT
CASSTGRGEAFF
>TRBD1|TRBV7-9|TRBJ2-7|-
TGTGCCAGCAGCCACGCAGTTGACAGGGCCTACGAGCAGTACTTC
CASSHAVDRAYEQYF
>-|TRBV5-1|TRBJ1-1|-
TGCGCCAGCAGCTTGGGGGGGGTAGGAGCTTTCTTT
CASSLGGVGAFF
>TRBD2|TRBV6-5|TRBJ2-1|-
TGTGCCAGCGGGACTAGCGGGGGCCTGGATGAGCAGTTCTTC
CASGTSGGLDEQFF
>TRBD1|TRBV25-1|TRBJ1-4|-
TGTGCCAGCAGTGAAGGGACAGGGGATGAAAAACTGTTTTTT
CASSEGTGDEKLFF
>TRBD2|TRBV9|TRBJ2-7|once
TGTGCCAGCAGTCTGACTAGCGGGGGTTCGTACGAGCAGTACTTC
CASSLTSGGSYEQYF
>-|TRBV7-6|TRBJ2-2|-
TGTGCCAGCAGCTTCGGGATTGGAGCCGGGGAGCTGTTTTTT
CASSFGIGAGELFF
>-|TRBV29-1|TRBJ1-5|-
TGCAGCGTTGGCAGGGATGGTCAGCCCCAGCATTTT
CSVGRDGQPQHF
>-|TRBV11-3|TRBJ2-7|once
TGTGCCAGCAGCCCCCCCACGGGCGAGCAGTACTTC
CASSPPTGEQYF
>-|TRBV19|TRBJ1-4|few
TGTGCCAGTACCCGCGCCCGGAGGGAAAAACTGTTTTTT
CASTRARREKLFF
>TRBD1|TRBV18|TRBJ2-7|-
TGTGCCAGCTCACCATTGGGGACAGGGAGCACCTACGAGCAGTACTTC
CASSPLGTGSTYEQYF
>TRBD1|TRBV27|TRBJ1-1|-
TGTGCCACTTCCCCGGACAGGGTCGCTGAAGCTTTCTTT
CATSPDRVAEAFF
>TRBD1|TRBV19|TRBJ1-2|-
TGTGCCAGTAGTATTGGGACAGGGAATCCAGGCTACACCTTC
CASSIGTGNPGYTF
>-|TRBV18|TRBJ1-3|few
TGTGCCAGCTCCGAAGGGAGTGGGAACACCATATATTTT
CASSEGSGNTIYF
>TRBD2|TRBV5-1|TRBJ2-5|-
TGCGCCAGCAGCTTCTCGGGAGTAGCGGGGGGCCAAGAGACCCAGTACTTC
CASSFSGVAGGQETQYF
>-|TRBV5-1|TRBJ1-2|-
TGCGCCAGCAGCTTGTTAGGGACTCTCCAACCTAACTATGGCTACACCTTC
CASSLLGTLQPNYGYTF
>-|TRBV2|TRBJ2-3|-
TGTGCCAGCCGATTTAGCGGCACAGATACGCAGTATTTT
CASRFSGTDTQYF